A selection of T cell receptor beta chains follows, all from one sample in a study of blood T cell repertoires in COVID-19. Libraries were prepared by immunoSEQ multiplex PCR; TCRdb keeps only in-frame clonotypes and omits some of them. The sample holds 220,000 or so clones, 84% seen once. Sequences were obtained from PBMCs or T cells enriched from blood (not recorded which). Every receptor here comes from a woman in her 40s who had recovered from COVID-19. Each CDR3 is given with its conserved first and last residue. A D gene is named only where the DNA matches it firmly. For some rows the clone size is stated as once, few or many, or as a class when expanded; others skip it.

CASSPVVWGHYEQYF,TGTGCCAGCAGCCCCGTCGTTTGGGGCCACTACGAGCAGTACTTC,-,-,TRBV3-1/TRBV3-2,TRBJ2-7,15
CASSFMSSPGTDTQYF,TGTGCCAGCAGCTTTATGTCCTCTCCGGGCACAGATACGCAGTATTTT,few,-,TRBV7-2,TRBJ2-3,16
CAWSVTPNQPQHF,TGTGCCTGGAGTGTCACACCCAATCAGCCCCAGCATTTT,-,-,TRBV30,TRBJ1-5,13
CASRHNSGGRGYTF,TGTGCCAGCAGACATAACTCAGGGGGCAGGGGCTACACCTTC,-,TRBD1,TRBV3-1/TRBV3-2,TRBJ1-2,14
CATSDSQRYPYEQYF,TGTGCCACCAGTGATTCGCAGCGGTATCCCTACGAGCAGTACTTC,-,-,TRBV24-1,TRBJ2-7,15
CASSTLIDWRSTGELFF,TGTGCCAGTAGTACTCTAATTGACTGGAGGAGTACCGGGGAGCTGTTTTTT,once,-,TRBV19,TRBJ2-2,17
CASSYGTSGSWSYNEQFF,TGTGCCAGCAGCTATGGGACTAGCGGGAGTTGGTCCTACAATGAGCAGTTCTTC,-,TRBD2,TRBV7-2,TRBJ2-1,18
CASSQDTGGQPQHF,TGCGCCAGCAGCCAGGACACCGGGGGTCAGCCCCAGCATTTT,-,-,TRBV5-1,TRBJ1-5,14
CASSLKDRAGQPQHF,TGTGCCAGCAGCTTAAAAGACAGGGCAGGTCAGCCCCAGCATTTT,once,TRBD1,TRBV5-6,TRBJ1-5,15
CASSLINTEAFF,TGTGCCAGCAGCCTAATTAACACTGAAGCTTTCTTT,-,-,TRBV3-1/TRBV3-2,TRBJ1-1,12